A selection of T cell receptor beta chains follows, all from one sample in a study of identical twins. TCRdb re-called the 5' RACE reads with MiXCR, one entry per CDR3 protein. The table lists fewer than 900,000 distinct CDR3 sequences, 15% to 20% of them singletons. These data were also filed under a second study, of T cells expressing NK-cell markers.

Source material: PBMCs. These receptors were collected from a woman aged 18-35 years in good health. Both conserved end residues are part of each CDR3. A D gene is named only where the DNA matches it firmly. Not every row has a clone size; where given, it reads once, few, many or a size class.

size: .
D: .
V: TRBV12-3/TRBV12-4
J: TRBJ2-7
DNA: TGTGCCAGCAGCATAGCCTCTCTCCTCTCCTACGAGCAGTACTTC
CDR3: CASSIASLLSYEQYF

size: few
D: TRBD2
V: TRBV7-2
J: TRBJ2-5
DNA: TGTGCCAGCAGCTCCGCGCGGGAGGGAAAGACCCAGTACTTC
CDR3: CASSSAREGKTQYF

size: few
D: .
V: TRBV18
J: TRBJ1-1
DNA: TGTGCCAGCTCACCCGTTGACAGAGCTTACACTGAAGCTTTCTTT
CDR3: CASSPVDRAYTEAFF

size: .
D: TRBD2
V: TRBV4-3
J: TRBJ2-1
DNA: TGCGCCAGCAGCCAAGGGGAGGGAAATGAGCAGTTCTTC
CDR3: CASSQGEGNEQFF

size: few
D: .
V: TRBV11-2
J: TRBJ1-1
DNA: TGTGCCAGCAGCTCTGCAGCAGGCCCCAATGAAGCTTTCTTT
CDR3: CASSSAAGPNEAFF

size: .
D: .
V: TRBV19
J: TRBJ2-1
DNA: TGTGCCAGTAGTATGGCGAGAACCGGGTGGGATGAGCAGTTCTTC
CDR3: CASSMARTGWDEQFF

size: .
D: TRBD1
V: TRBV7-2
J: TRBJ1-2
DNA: TGTGCCAGCAGACGGACAGGAGTCTTTGGCTACACCTTC
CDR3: CASRRTGVFGYTF

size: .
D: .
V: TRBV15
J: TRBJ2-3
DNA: TGTGCCACCAGCAGAGAGGGGGGGCCAACAGATACGCAGTATTTT
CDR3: CATSREGGPTDTQYF

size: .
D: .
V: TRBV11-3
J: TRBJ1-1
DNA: TGTGCCAGCAGCTCCCGCGGAGGGGGAGAAGCTTTCTTT
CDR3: CASSSRGGGEAFF

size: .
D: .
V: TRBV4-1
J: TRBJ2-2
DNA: TGCGCCAGCAGCCACTTACCGGGACTCTACACCGGGGAGCTGTTTTTT
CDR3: CASSHLPGLYTGELFF

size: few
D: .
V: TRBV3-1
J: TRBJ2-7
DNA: TGTGCCAGCAGCCAAGTGGGCCTCGTGGAGCAGTACTTC
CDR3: CASSQVGLVEQYF

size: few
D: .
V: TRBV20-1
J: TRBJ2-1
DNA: TGCAGTGCCGCCCTTCCGGGCTACAATGAGCAGTTCTTC
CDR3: CSAALPGYNEQFF

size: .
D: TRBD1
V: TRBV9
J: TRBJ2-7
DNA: TGTGCCAGCAGCGCCTTCGAAGGGACAGGGAGTTACGAGCAGTACTTC
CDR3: CASSAFEGTGSYEQYF

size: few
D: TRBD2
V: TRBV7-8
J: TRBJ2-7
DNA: TGTGCCAGCAGCTTATCGCGGGGGGCATACGAGCAGTACTTC
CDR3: CASSLSRGAYEQYF

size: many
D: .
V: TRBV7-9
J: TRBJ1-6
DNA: TGTGCCAGCAGTTTGGAGGATTCACCCCTCCACTTT
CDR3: CASSLEDSPLHF

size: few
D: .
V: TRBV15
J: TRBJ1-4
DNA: TGTGCCACCAGCAGGAGTCCCCTTGAAAAACTGTTTTTT
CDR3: CATSRSPLEKLFF

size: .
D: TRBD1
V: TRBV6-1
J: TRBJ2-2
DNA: TGTGCCAGCCTCCGGGACAGGAGGTTCACCGGGGAGCTGTTTTTT
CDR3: CASLRDRRFTGELFF

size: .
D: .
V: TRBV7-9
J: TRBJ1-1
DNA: TGTGCCAGCAGCTTAGGCGAGGAGAGGAACACTGAAGCTTTCTTT
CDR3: CASSLGEERNTEAFF

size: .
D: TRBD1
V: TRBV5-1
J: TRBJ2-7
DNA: TGCGCCAGCAGCTGGGCCGGGACAGGTTACGAGCAGTACTTC
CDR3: CASSWAGTGYEQYF

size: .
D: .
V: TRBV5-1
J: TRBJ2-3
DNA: TGCGCCAGCAGCCCGGCCGCAGGGGCCCGGGCAGATACGCAGTATTTT
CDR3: CASSPAAGARADTQYF

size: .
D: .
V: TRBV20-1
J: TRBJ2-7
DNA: TGCAGTGCCCGCCCCTCCTACGAGCAGTACTTC
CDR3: CSARPSYEQYF

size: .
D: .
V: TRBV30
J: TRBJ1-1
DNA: TGTGCCTGGAGTGAGGGCACTAACACTGAAGCTTTCTTT
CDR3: CAWSEGTNTEAFF

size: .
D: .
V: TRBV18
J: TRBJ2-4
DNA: TGTGCCAGCTCACCACCGGCAGGGCTAGCCAAAAACATTCAGTACTTC
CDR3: CASSPPAGLAKNIQYF

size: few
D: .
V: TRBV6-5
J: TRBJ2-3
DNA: TGTGCCAGCAGTTACGCCCTCACAGATACGCAGTATTTT
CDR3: CASSYALTDTQYF

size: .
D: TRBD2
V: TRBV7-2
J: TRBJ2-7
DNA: TGTGCCAGCAGCTTAACCCTGGCGGGAGGGTACGAGCAGTACTTC
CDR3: CASSLTLAGGYEQYF

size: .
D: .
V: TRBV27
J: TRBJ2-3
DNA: TGTGCCAGCAGTCTTATAAAAGCCCATACGCAGTATTTT
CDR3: CASSLIKAHTQYF

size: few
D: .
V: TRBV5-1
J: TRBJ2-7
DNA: TGCGCCAGCAAGCTGGGTAGGGTAGACGAGCAGTACTTC
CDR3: CASKLGRVDEQYF

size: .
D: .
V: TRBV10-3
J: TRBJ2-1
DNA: TGTGCCATCAGTGGCCGTTTGAGCTCCTACAATGAGCAGTTCTTC
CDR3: CAISGRLSSYNEQFF

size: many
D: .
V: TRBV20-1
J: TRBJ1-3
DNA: TGCAGTGCTAGACAGGTCTCTGGAAACACCATATATTTT
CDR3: CSARQVSGNTIYF

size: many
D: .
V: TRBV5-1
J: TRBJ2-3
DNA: TGCGCCAGCAGGGAGGGCAGCACAGATACGCAGTATTTT
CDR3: CASREGSTDTQYF

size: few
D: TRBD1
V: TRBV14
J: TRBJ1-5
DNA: TGTGCCACTTTGACAGGGATCAATCAGCCCCAGCATTTT
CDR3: CATLTGINQPQHF

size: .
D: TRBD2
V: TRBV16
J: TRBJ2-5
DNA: TGTGCCAGCAGCCCCCTGGGGGCTAGCGGGAACCAAGAGACCCAGTACTTC
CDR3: CASSPLGASGNQETQYF

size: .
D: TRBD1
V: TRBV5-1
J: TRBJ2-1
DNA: TGCGCCAGTACGGGACAGACCTACAATGAGCAGTTCTTC
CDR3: CASTGQTYNEQFF

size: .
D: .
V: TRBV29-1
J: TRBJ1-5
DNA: TGCAGCTGTGTGGCAGGGTCGGATCGCAATCAGCCCCAGCATTTT
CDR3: CSCVAGSDRNQPQHF

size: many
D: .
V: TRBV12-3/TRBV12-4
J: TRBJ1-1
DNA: TGTGCCAGCACCTCTGAGGGGGGCATGAACACTGAAGCTTTCTTT
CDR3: CASTSEGGMNTEAFF

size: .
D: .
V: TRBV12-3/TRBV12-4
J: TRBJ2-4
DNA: TGTGCCAGCAGCCTCACAGAGGCCAAAAACATTCAGTACTTC
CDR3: CASSLTEAKNIQYF

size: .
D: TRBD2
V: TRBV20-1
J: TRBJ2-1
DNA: TGCAGTGCTAGAGCCCTACCAGCGGGAAGCAACAATGAGCAGTTCTTC
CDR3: CSARALPAGSNNEQFF

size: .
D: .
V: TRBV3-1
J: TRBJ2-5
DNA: TGTGCCAGCAGCCCCGGCGAGGGAAGCCAAGAGACCCAGTACTTC
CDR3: CASSPGEGSQETQYF

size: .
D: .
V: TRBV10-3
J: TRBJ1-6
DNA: TGTGCCATCCGTGACCCGACAGATTCACCCCTCCACTTT
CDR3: CAIRDPTDSPLHF

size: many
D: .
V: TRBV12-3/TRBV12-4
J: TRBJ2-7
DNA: TGTGCCAGCAGTTTAGGCCCGATCTACGAGCAGTACTTC
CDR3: CASSLGPIYEQYF

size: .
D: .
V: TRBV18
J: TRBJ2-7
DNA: TGTGCCAGCTCACCACCCGCTGGCTACGAGCAGTACTTC
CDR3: CASSPPAGYEQYF

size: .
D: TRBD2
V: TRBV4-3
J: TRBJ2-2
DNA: TGCGCCAGCAGCCAAGAAGTAAGACTAGCGATGAACACCGGGGAGCTGTTTTTT
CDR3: CASSQEVRLAMNTGELFF

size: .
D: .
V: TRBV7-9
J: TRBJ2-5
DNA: TGTGCCAGCAGTGGCCGGGGTCCACAAGAGACCCAGTACTTC
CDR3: CASSGRGPQETQYF

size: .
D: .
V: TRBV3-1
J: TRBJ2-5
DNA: TGTGCCAGCAGCCGAATCGACTTAGGAGAGACCCAGTACTTC
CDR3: CASSRIDLGETQYF

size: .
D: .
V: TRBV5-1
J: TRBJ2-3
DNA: TGCGCCAGCAGCTTGATGGACCCAGATACGCAGTATTTT
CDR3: CASSLMDPDTQYF

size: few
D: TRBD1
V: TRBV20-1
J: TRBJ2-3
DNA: TGCAGTGCTGGGACAGGGGGCCGTGATACGCAGTATTTT
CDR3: CSAGTGGRDTQYF

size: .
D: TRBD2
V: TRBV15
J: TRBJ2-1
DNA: TGTGCCACCAGAGGTAGCGGGAGCTCCTACAATGAGCAGTTCTTC
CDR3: CATRGSGSSYNEQFF

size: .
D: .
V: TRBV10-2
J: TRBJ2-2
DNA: TGCGCCAGCAGTGAGTCGACTCGTGGCGGGGAGCTGTTTTTT
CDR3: CASSESTRGGELFF

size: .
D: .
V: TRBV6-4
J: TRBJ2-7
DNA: TGTGCCAGCACCATCTACGAGCAGTACTTC
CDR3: CASTIYEQYF

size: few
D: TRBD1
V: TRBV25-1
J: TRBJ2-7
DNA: TGTGCCAGCAGTCAACAGGGGGCTAGCTACGAGCAGTACTTC
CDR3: CASSQQGASYEQYF

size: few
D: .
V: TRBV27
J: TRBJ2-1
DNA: TGTGCCAGGGCACGCTCGGGCGACAGCGCCAATGAGCAGTTCTTC
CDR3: CARARSGDSANEQFF

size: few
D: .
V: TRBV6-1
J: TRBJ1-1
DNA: TGTGCCAGCAGTCAGGACGTTGTAGGGGGGGCTTATGTTGGCACTGAAGCTTTCTTT
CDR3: CASSQDVVGGAYVGTEAFF